This TCR beta chain was observed in a study of cytomegalovirus exposure and HLA in healthy donors. The PCR used 60 Vbeta and 13 Jbeta primers. TCRdb keeps only in-frame clones here, not all; method: immunoSEQ multiplex PCR. The sample lists over 75,000 clones, around 59% seen once, with 2% to 2.5% in the top ten. The germline V gene encodes CDR1 MNHNS and CDR2 SASEGT. The CDR3 runs 14 residues. Trimming took off 5 bases at V and 2 bases at J, with 12 bases between the two ends. The sequence was collected from a human donor in good health. What was sequenced was PBMCs. The chain joins TRBV6-1 to TRBJ1-2; possible D gene TRBD1, 5 bases. The CDR3 sequence: CASSPGGDNYGYTF. DNA for the CDR3: TGTGCCAGCAGTCCCGGGGGAGACAACTATGGCTACACCTTC.